This T cell receptor beta chain is drawn from a study of shared clonotypes between healthy human individuals. Study-wide results and limits: Despite large depth, rarefaction showed incomplete sorted-subset sequencing. Blood was the only sampled material, and tissue repertoires likely differ.

This CDR3 has 13 residues. Germline V gene sequence: CDR1 SNHLY, CDR2 FYNNEI. J gave up 4 bases and V 5 bases, and 5 bases lay outside the gene matches. TCRdb keeps only in-frame clones here, not all; method: immunoSEQ multiplex PCR. This table holds over a million clones, more than 60% found once. In regard to this clone: Antigen specificity is unknown.

The receptor's source is a man between 18 and 35 years old in good health. Sequencing was performed on memory CD4+ T cells sorted from blood. The subset here: CD45RA-negative fraction. The chain is built from TRBV2 and TRBJ2-7, with TRBD1 matching 7 bases. The CDR3 region is CASSRQGVYEQYF. In DNA, the CDR3 is TGTGCCAGCAGTCGCCAGGGGGTGTACGAGCAGTACTTC.